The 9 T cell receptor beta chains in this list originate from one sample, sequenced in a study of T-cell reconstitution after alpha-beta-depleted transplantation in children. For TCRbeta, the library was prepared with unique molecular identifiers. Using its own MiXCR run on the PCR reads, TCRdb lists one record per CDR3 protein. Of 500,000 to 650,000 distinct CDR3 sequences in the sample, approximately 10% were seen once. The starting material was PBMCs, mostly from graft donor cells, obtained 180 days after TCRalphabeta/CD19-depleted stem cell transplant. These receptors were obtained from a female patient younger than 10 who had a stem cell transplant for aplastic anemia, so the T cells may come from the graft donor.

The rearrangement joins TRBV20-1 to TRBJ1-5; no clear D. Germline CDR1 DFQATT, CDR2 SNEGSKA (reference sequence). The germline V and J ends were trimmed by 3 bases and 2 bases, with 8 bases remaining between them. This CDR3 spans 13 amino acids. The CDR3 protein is CSASRLGNQPQHF. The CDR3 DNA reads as TGCAGTGCTAGCCGGTTGGGCAATCAGCCCCAGCATTTT.

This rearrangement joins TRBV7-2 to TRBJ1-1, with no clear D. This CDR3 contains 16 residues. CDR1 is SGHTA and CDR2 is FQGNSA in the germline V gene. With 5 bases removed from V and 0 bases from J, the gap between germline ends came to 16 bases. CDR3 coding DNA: TGTGCCAGCAGCCCTATGGCGACGGTCATGAACACTGAAGCTTTCTTT. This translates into CASSPMATVMNTEAFF.

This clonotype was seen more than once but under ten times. The CDR3 sequence: CATDLNSGDTQYF. The CDR3 nucleotides are TGCGCCACCGATCTTAATTCGGGGGATACGCAGTATTTT. The V gene is TRBV10-2, the J gene TRBJ2-3, with D possibly matching TRBD2 (5 bases). Between the trimmed V and J ends, which lost 10 bases and 6 bases, there was a span of 17 bases. This CDR3 contains 13 residues. The V gene's germline CDR1 is WSHSY and CDR2 SAAADI.

This chain's CDR3 is CASSYSTGAHEQYV. CDR3 nucleotides: TGTGCCAGCAGTTACTCCACAGGGGCTCACGAGCAGTACGTC. The V gene is TRBV6-2 or TRBV6-3, the J gene TRBJ2-7; TRBD1 aligns across 7 bases. Germline CDR1 reads MNHEY; CDR2 reads SVGEGT. There are 14 residues in the CDR3. V shed 0 bases, J shed 5 bases, and the junction held 4 bases outside the gene matches.

The chain's CDR3 is CASSLDRGPTRGDTEAFF. In nucleotides, the CDR3 is TGTGCCAGCAGCTTAGATCGGGGGCCAACCAGGGGCGACACTGAAGCTTTCTTT. The chain carries TRBV11-2 and TRBJ1-1, with D maybe TRBD1 (6 bases). This CDR3 comprises 18 residues. V was cut by 0 bases and J by 3 bases, with 20 bases left in between. Germline V gives CDR1 SGHAT, CDR2 FQNNGV. Using reference TRBV11-2 and TRBJ1-1 for the parts outside the CDR3, the full variable domain is EAGVAQSPRYKIIEKRQSVAFWCNPISGHATLYWYQQILGQGPKLLIQFQNNGVVDDSQLPKDRFSAERLKGVDSTLKIQPAKLEDSAVYLCASSLDRGPTRGDTEAFFGQGTRLTVV.

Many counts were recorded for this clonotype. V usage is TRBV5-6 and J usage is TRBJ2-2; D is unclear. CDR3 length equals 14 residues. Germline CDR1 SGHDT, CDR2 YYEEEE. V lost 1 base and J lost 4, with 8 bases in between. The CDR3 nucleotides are TGTGCCAGCAGCTTGTTTTGGGGCACCGGGGAGCTGTTTTTT. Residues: CASSLFWGTGELFF.

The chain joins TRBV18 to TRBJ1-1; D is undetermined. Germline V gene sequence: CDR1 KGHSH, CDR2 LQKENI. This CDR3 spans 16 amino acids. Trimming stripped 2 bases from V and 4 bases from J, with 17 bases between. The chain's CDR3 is CASSPTYDRLGTEAFF. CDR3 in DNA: TGTGCCAGCTCACCAACTTATGATCGCTTGGGCACTGAAGCTTTCTTT.

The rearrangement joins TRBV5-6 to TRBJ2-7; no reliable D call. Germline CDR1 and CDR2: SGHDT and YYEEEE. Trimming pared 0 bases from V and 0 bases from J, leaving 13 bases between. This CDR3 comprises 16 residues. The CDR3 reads CASSLGAYTRSYEQYF. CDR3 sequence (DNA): TGTGCCAGCAGCTTGGGGGCTTACACGCGCTCCTACGAGCAGTACTTC.

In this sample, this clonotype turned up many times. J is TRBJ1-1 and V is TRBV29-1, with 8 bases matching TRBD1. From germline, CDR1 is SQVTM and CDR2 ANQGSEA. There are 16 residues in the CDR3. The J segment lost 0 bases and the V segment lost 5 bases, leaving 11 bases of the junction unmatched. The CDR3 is CSVHHWPGGMNTEAFF. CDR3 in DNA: TGCAGCGTTCACCACTGGCCAGGGGGCATGAACACTGAAGCTTTCTTT.